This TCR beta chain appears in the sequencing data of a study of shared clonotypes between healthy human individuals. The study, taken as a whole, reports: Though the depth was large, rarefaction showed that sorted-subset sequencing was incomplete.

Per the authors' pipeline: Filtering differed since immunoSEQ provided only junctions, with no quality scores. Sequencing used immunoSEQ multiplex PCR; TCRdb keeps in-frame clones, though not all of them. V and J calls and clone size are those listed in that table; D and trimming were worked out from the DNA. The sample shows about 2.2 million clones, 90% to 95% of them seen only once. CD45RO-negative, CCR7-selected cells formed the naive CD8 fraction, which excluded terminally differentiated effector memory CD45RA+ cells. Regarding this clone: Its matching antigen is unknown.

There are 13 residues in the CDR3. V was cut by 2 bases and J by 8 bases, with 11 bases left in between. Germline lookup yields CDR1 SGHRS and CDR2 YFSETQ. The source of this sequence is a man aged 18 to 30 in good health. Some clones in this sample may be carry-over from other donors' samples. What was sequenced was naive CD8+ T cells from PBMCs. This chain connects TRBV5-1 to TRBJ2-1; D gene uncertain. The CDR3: CASSLWRMDEQFF. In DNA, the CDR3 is TGCGCCAGCAGCTTATGGCGTATGGATGAGCAGTTCTTC.